The 32 T cell receptor beta chains reported below all come from one sample, sequenced in a study of T cells in Graves' hyperthyroidism and ophthalmopathy. The source material, RNA transcripts, was used to amplify TCR beta CDR3 regions. With the HTBI primer set, the TCR CDR3 went through a first round of RT-PCR. TCRdb reprocessed the multiplex PCR reads with MiXCR, giving one entry per CDR3 protein. The sample has about 340,000 distinct CDR3 sequences, around a sixth seen once. Specimen: blood. All receptors come from a woman between 50 and 59 years old with Graves' hyperthyroidism.

The rearrangement links TRBV6-1 to TRBJ2-2, with 15 bases fitting TRBD2. Losses at the gene ends were 5 bases for V and 4 bases for J; bases not matched to a gene: 8. The CDR3 runs to 18 residues. Germline loops: CDR1 MNHNS, CDR2 SASEGT. CDR3: CASSSRTSGRGSTGELFF. CDR3 DNA sequence: TGTGCCAGCAGTTCTAGGACTAGCGGGAGGGGAAGCACCGGGGAGCTGTTTTTT.

This clonotype was recorded a few times. The chain employs TRBV11-2 and TRBJ1-6; TRBD1 aligns across 8 bases. Germline-derived CDR1 and CDR2 are SGHAT and FQNNGV. The CDR3 totals 15 residues. After removal of 6 bases from V and 3 bases from J, the junction contained 4 bases not matched to a gene. The CDR3 DNA follows: TGTGCCAGCAGATACGGGACAGGCTATAATTCACCCCTCCACTTT. This gives the protein CASRYGTGYNSPLHF. The variable domain in full, with the rest retrieved from reference TRBV11-2 and TRBJ1-6, is EAGVAQSPRYKIIEKRQSVAFWCNPISGHATLYWYQQILGQGPKLLIQFQNNGVVDDSQLPKDRFSAERLKGVDSTLKIQPAKLEDSAVYLCASRYGTGYNSPLHFGNGTRLTVT.

This clonotype appeared many times. The genes are TRBV28 and TRBJ2-3; D not resolved. Germline assignment: CDR1 MDHEN and CDR2 SYDVKM. The CDR3 length is 13 residues. Between the trimmed V and J ends, which lost 8 bases and 3 bases, there was a span of 12 bases. Written as DNA, the CDR3 is TGTGCCAGCCCGTCCTCCCTGACAGATACGCAGTATTTT. It translates to CASPSSLTDTQYF.

The chain recombines TRBV15 with TRBJ2-2; 7 bases map to TRBD2. From germline, CDR1 is LNHNV and CDR2 YYDKDF (reference sequence). This CDR3 spans 14 amino acids. V lost 0 bases, J lost 7 bases, and 2 bases stayed unmatched. CDR3 bases: TGTGCCACCAGCAGAGATACGGGGGGCGGGGAGCTGTTTTTT. This translates into CATSRDTGGGELFF.

The V gene is TRBV19, the J gene TRBJ1-4; no definite D call. The CDR3 is 15 amino acids. Germline assignment: CDR1 LNHDA and CDR2 SQIVND (reference sequence). V gave up 6 bases and J gave up 0 bases, with 11 bases separating them. The CDR3 nucleotides are TGTGCCAGTAGGAGGAGCCTCTCAACTAATGAAAAACTGTTTTTT. Amino acid sequence: CASRRSLSTNEKLFF.

This clonotype was detected once. The rearrangement joins TRBV20-1 to TRBJ2-5, with D possibly being TRBD2 (7 bases). CDR3 size: 12 residues. The V and J ends lost 5 bases and 5 bases respectively, with 12 bases between them. The germline V gene encodes CDR1 DFQATT and CDR2 SNEGSKA (reference sequence). In DNA, the CDR3 is TGCAGTGCTCCACAGGGAGGGGAGACCCAGTACTTC. The encoded protein is CSAPQGGETQYF.

This sequence joins TRBV7-3 and TRBJ2-7; 10 positions agree with TRBD1. V lost 3 bases, J lost 6 bases, and 5 bases stayed unmatched. CDR3 size: 14 residues. Germline CDR1 and CDR2: SGHTA and FQGTGA. This CDR3 is CASSFFGDRGEQYF. The CDR3 nucleotides read TGTGCCAGCAGCTTTTTCGGGGACAGGGGCGAGCAGTACTTC.

Note on this clonotype: A clone one base away is much larger, so this may be a read error. This chain links TRBV7-3 with TRBJ2-2; D might be TRBD1 or TRBD2, each matching 5 bases. The CDR3 sequence is 13 residues long. Germline lookup yields CDR1 SGHTA and CDR2 FQGTGA. With 8 bases removed from V and 4 bases from J, the gap between germline ends came to 11 bases. The CDR3 region has the DNA TGTGCCAGCGGGGGAGTCAGCACCGGGGAGCTGTTTTTT. It is translated as CASGGVSTGELFF.

The table lists this clonotype with many counts. The gene calls are TRBV29-1 and TRBJ2-7; D call uncertain. In germline, CDR1 is SQVTM, CDR2 ANQGSEA. The V gene lost 0 bases and the J gene lost 0 bases, with 9 bases spanning the gap. CDR3 length equals 14 residues. CDR3 nucleotides: TGCAGCGTTGAAGATCGATCCAGCTCCTACGAGCAGTACTTC. Its protein product is CSVEDRSSSYEQYF.

On this clonotype itself: This could be a read error, since a much larger clone is one nucleotide away. The chain couples TRBV3-1 to TRBJ1-4, with 9 positions matching TRBD1. The CDR3 spans 13 residues. Per germline, CDR1 LGHDT and CDR2 YNNKEL (reference sequence). The CDR3 loop is CVSRDRANEKLFF. The CDR3 nucleotides are TGTGTCAGCCGGGACAGGGCAAATGAAAAACTGTTTTTT.

This rearrangement joins TRBV30 to TRBJ2-3, with 7 positions matching TRBD1. The CDR3 extends over 15 amino acids. V trimming: 1 base; J trimming: 3 bases; junction bases outside the gene matches: 7. CDR1 is GTSNPN and CDR2 is SVGIG in the germline V gene (reference sequence). The CDR3 protein is CAWSATGVGTDTQYF. The DNA for the CDR3 is TGTGCCTGGAGTGCCACAGGGGTTGGTACAGATACGCAGTATTTT.

This clonotype has a handful of counts. The V call is TRBV9, the J call TRBJ1-3; D may be TRBD1 (6 bases). The V and J ends lost 1 base and 1 base respectively, with 6 bases between them. The CDR3 has 14 amino acids. The germline V gene has CDR1 SGDLS and CDR2 YYNGEE. The CDR3 DNA reads TGTGCCAGCAGCGTACAGGGGTCTGGAAACACCATATATTTT. Encoded protein: CASSVQGSGNTIYF.

This sequence joins TRBV20-1 and TRBJ1-1, with 11 bases that match TRBD1. Germline values: CDR1 DFQATT, CDR2 SNEGSKA (reference sequence). The CDR3 totals 15 residues. Trimming took 5 bases from V and 0 from J; bases not matched to a gene: 5. The CDR3 is CSALRDRGMNTEAFF. The CDR3 nucleotides are TGCAGTGCTCTCCGGGACAGGGGGATGAACACTGAAGCTTTCTTT.

This clonotype was seen ten or more times. The chain combines TRBV7-9 with TRBJ2-7, with 8 bases aligning to TRBD2. V shed 1 base, J shed 2 bases, and the junction held 1 base outside the gene matches. The CDR3 sequence is 14 residues long. The germline gives CDR1 SEHNR, CDR2 FQNEAQ (reference sequence). The CDR3 region has the DNA TGTGCCAGCAGCTTAGGTAGCGGGACCTACGAGCAGTACGTC. It is translated as CASSLGSGTYEQYV.

The DNA for the CDR3 is TGCAGCGTGGCCACTCTAGCGGGCACCTACAATGAGCAGTTCTTC. Translating it yields CSVATLAGTYNEQFF. V usage is TRBV29-1 and J usage is TRBJ2-1, with 8 bases identical to TRBD2. The germline CDR1 and CDR2 sequences are SQVTM and ANQGSEA. The CDR3 contains 15 residues. V lost 6 bases, J lost 2 bases, and 9 bases stayed unmatched.

This clonotype was seen ten or more times. The rearrangement uses TRBV30 and TRBJ1-2, with D unresolved. Germline assignment: CDR1 GTSNPN and CDR2 SVGIG (reference sequence). The CDR3 spans 13 residues. V lost 3 bases and J 4 bases, leaving 12 bases between the germline ends. In DNA, the CDR3 is TGTGCCTGGAGCAACGGTGGGGTCTATGGCTACACCTTC. Residues: CAWSNGGVYGYTF.

As to this clonotype: A much larger clonotype is one base distant, so this may be a read error. V and J are TRBV30 and TRBJ1-5; possible D gene TRBD1, 6 bases. This CDR3 region has 14 residues. V was clipped by 5 bases and J by 3 bases, with 14 bases between them. Germline V gives CDR1 GTSNPN, CDR2 SVGIG (reference sequence). CDR3 sequence (DNA): TGTGCCTGGGCCAAGGGGGGAGACAATCAGCCCCAGCATTTT. Amino acid sequence: CAWAKGGDNQPQHF.

The table lists this clonotype with many counts. This chain connects TRBV3-1 to TRBJ1-6; 10 bases fit TRBD1. The CDR3 runs to 14 residues. Looked up from germline, CDR1 is LGHDT and CDR2 is YNNKEL (reference sequence). The trim removed 4 bases at V and 10 bases at J, leaving 4 bases unmatched. The CDR3 DNA is TGTGCCAGCAGCCTTGGGACAGGGGCCTCACCCCTCCACTTT. This sequence encodes CASSLGTGASPLHF.

The chain recombines TRBV30 with TRBJ1-3; D gene ambiguous. The germline V gene has CDR1 GTSNPN and CDR2 SVGIG (reference sequence). The length of the CDR3 is 13 residues. Trimming left V 2 bases short and J 1 base short, with 6 bases between. In DNA form, the CDR3 reads TGTGCCTGGAGTTTCTCATCTGGAAACACCATATATTTT. Its protein product is CAWSFSSGNTIYF.

The chain employs TRBV18 and TRBJ2-2; D is possibly TRBD1 (6 bases). V lost 0 bases and J lost 0, with 11 bases in between. CDR1 and CDR2 (germline): KGHSH, LQKENI. The CDR3 length is 17 residues. The DNA of the CDR3 is TGTGCCAGCTCACCACCCAGGGGCGCTTCGAACACCGGGGAGCTGTTTTTT. It encodes CASSPPRGASNTGELFF.

This clonotype came up many times. This rearrangement joins TRBV20-1 to TRBJ2-1; no definite D call. The V end was cut by 5 bases, the J end by 5 bases, with 16 bases between. The CDR3 covers 14 residues. Germline lookup yields CDR1 DFQATT and CDR2 SNEGSKA (reference sequence). DNA for the CDR3: TGCAGTGCTCGTGCACCCATTGGCGACAATGAGCAGTTCTTC. This gives the protein CSARAPIGDNEQFF.

V is TRBV24-1 and J is TRBJ2-7; 8 nucleotides agree with TRBD1. Germline V gives CDR1 KGHDR, CDR2 SFDVKD. V shed 3 bases and J 0 bases; nucleotides not matched to a gene: 3. There are 15 residues in the CDR3. This CDR3 reads CATSDGTGSSYEQYF. CDR3 nucleotide sequence: TGTGCCACCAGTGATGGGACAGGCAGCTCCTACGAGCAGTACTTC.

The J gene is TRBJ2-1, the V gene TRBV3-1; perhaps TRBD2 as D (5 bases). Germline V gene sequence: CDR1 LGHDT, CDR2 YNNKEL (reference sequence). Trimming left V 1 base short and J 0 bases short, with 13 bases between. This CDR3 spans 17 amino acids. The CDR3 DNA reads as TGTGCCAGCAGCCAAGGAGCGGAGCCGAGCTCCTACAATGAGCAGTTCTTC. This encodes CASSQGAEPSSYNEQFF.

CDR3 in amino acids: CASSWRTPETIHEQYF. CDR3 DNA: TGCGCCAGCAGCTGGAGGACTCCTGAGACGATTCACGAGCAGTACTTC. The rearrangement links TRBV5-1 to TRBJ2-7, with D tentatively TRBD2 (5 bases). The CDR3 has 16 residues. Trimming removed 3 bases at V and 5 bases at J, with 21 bases between. Germline CDR1 and CDR2: SGHRS and YFSETQ.

V usage is TRBV7-2 and J usage is TRBJ1-3; D is uncertain. The CDR3 covers 12 residues. The germline V gene has CDR1 SGHTA and CDR2 FQGNSA. Trimming pared 9 bases from V and 1 base from J, leaving 7 bases between. The CDR3 DNA reads as TGTGCCAGTAAGCGATCTGGAAACACCATATATTTT. Amino acids: CASKRSGNTIYF.

In this sample, this clonotype turned up a few times. This chain uses TRBV6-1 with TRBJ1-2; 7 bases align to TRBD1. Germline lookup yields CDR1 MNHNS and CDR2 SASEGT. With V trimmed by 6 bases and J by 5 bases, 6 bases remained unmatched. This CDR3 is 13 amino acids long. Here the CDR3 reads CASRTTGNYGYTF. The CDR3 nucleotides are TGTGCCAGCAGGACGACAGGGAATTATGGCTACACCTTC.

This clonotype appeared many times. The chain links TRBV3-1 to TRBJ1-1; 10 positions agree with TRBD1. J lost 3 bases, V lost 3 bases, and 4 bases had no gene match. The CDR3 is 15 residues long. Germline V gene lookup returns CDR1 LGHDT and CDR2 YNNKEL (reference sequence). The CDR3 here is CASSQDDRGHTEAFF. CDR3 DNA sequence: TGTGCCAGCAGCCAGGACGACAGGGGGCACACTGAAGCTTTCTTT.

This clonotype was seen more than once but under ten times. This rearrangement joins TRBV29-1 to TRBJ2-1; 7 bases line up with TRBD1. The CDR3 totals 13 residues. Germline V gene sequence: CDR1 SQVTM, CDR2 ANQGSEA. The V and J ends lost 7 bases and 4 bases, in that order; junction bases with no gene match: 7. CDR3 residues: CSAEGQRYNEQFF. CDR3 DNA sequence: TGCAGCGCAGAGGGACAGCGTTACAATGAGCAGTTCTTC.

This clonotype was seen at least ten times. The chain combines TRBV12-3 or TRBV12-4 with TRBJ2-1, with D unclear. The CDR3 is 13 residues long. V was shortened by 5 bases and J by 2 bases, with 7 bases between the two germline ends. The CDR3 here is CASSMGPYNEQFF. The CDR3 DNA is TGTGCCAGCAGTATGGGTCCCTACAATGAGCAGTTCTTC.

V usage is TRBV6-1 and J usage is TRBJ1-1; D unresolved. This CDR3 has 13 residues. Germline CDR1 is MNHNS and CDR2 is SASEGT. The ends were cut back, 2 bases at V and 11 bases at J, with 15 bases in the middle. The CDR3 reads CASSEQTTGRAFF. CDR3 DNA: TGTGCCAGCAGTGAACAAACTACGGGGAGGGCTTTCTTT.

The gene calls are TRBV29-1 and TRBJ2-3, with a tentative D call TRBD2 (6 bases). The CDR3 contains 13 residues. V shed 7 bases and J shed 5 bases, with 16 bases lying between them. Germline V gives CDR1 SQVTM, CDR2 ANQGSEA. This CDR3 is CSAWGEREDTQYF. The CDR3 region has the DNA TGCAGCGCGTGGGGGGAGAGGGAAGATACGCAGTATTTT.

This clonotype appeared many times. The chain uses TRBV20-1 and TRBJ1-6; D may be TRBD1 (5 bases). This CDR3 spans 13 amino acids. V was shortened by 3 bases and J by 9 bases, with 12 bases between the two germline ends. Germline V CDR1 and CDR2: DFQATT, SNEGSKA (reference sequence). The CDR3 DNA reads as TGCAGTGCTAGTCTACAGGAGGGTTCACCCCTCCACTTT. Translated: CSASLQEGSPLHF.